Shown below are 25 T cell receptor beta chains from a single sample sequenced in a study of CD8 T cells in Susac syndrome. An amount of RNA that ranged from roughly 0.45 to 1 ug was reverse transcribed with random hexamers. TCRdb recomputed calls from the immunoSEQ multiplex PCR reads with MiXCR, one row per CDR3 protein. This repertoire shows 150,000 to 200,000 distinct CDR3 sequences, approximately 93% found once; its top ten account for 0.09% to 0.1%. The sequencing sample was made of CD4+ T cells from PBMCs. The receptors here all came from a human donor with multiple sclerosis.

The chain has TRBV5-1 and TRBJ2-5; D possibly matches TRBD1 or TRBD2 (6 bases each). The CDR3 length is 15 residues. The germline V gene has CDR1 SGHRS and CDR2 YFSETQ. Between the trimmed V and J ends, which lost 7 bases and 5 bases, there was a span of 21 bases. The CDR3 here is CASSDGGAGRETQYF. CDR3 in DNA: TGCGCCAGCTCCGATGGGGGCGCGGGGAGGGAGACCCAGTACTTC.

The CDR3 DNA reads TGTGCCATCAGTGATGGTGTGACGTTCTTC. Protein: CAISDGVTFF. The chain links TRBV10-3 to TRBJ2-1; D gene uncertain. The CDR3 spans 10 residues. The germline V and J ends were trimmed by 3 bases and 15 bases, with 9 bases remaining between them. From germline, CDR1 is ENHRY and CDR2 SYGVKD.

The chain is built from TRBV7-2 and TRBJ2-7; no reliable D call. Germline V lookup: CDR1 SGHTA, CDR2 FQGNSA. Deletions cut 3 bases from V and 3 bases from J, with 9 bases between. This CDR3 is 13 amino acids long. CDR3 in DNA: TGTGCCAGCAGCTTTCAGGAAAACTACGAGCAGTACTTC. This translates into CASSFQENYEQYF.

The chain recombines TRBV6-5 with TRBJ1-5; D possibly corresponds to TRBD1 (6 bases). This CDR3 is built from 15 residues. V was clipped by 5 bases and J by 7 bases, with 18 bases between them. Germline V gives CDR1 MNHEY, CDR2 SVGAGI. The CDR3 is CASSQQDSFLQPQHF. As DNA, the CDR3 is TGTGCCAGCAGTCAACAGGACAGCTTCTTACAGCCCCAGCATTTT.

Regarding this clonotype: One end of the junction does not line up with germline, which may come from a read error. The chain is built from TRBV5-4 and TRBJ2-3, with 8 bases fitting TRBD2. Looked up from germline, CDR1 is SGHNT and CDR2 is YYREEE (reference sequence). The CDR3 has 18 residues. The CDR3 sequence: CASSLAGGPNFATDTQYF. Here the CDR3 DNA reads TGTGCCAGCAGTTTGGCGGGGGGCCCAAACTTCGCGACAGATACGCAGTATTTT.

The CDR3 loop reads CSGRAGGPDTQYF. CDR3 coding DNA: TGCAGTGGAAGAGCGGGGGGTCCAGATACGCAGTATTTT. The chain combines TRBV20-1 with TRBJ2-3; 9 nucleotides agree with TRBD2. The CDR3 has 13 residues. V trimming: 7 bases; J trimming: 4 bases; junction bases outside the gene matches: 6. Germline CDR1 is DFQATT and CDR2 is SNEGSKA (reference sequence).

In nucleotides, the CDR3 is TGCGCCAGCAGCCAAGATTCATGGGGGCACGGGGGATATGAAAAACTGTTTTTT. Protein product: CASSQDSWGHGGYEKLFF. The rearrangement links TRBV4-3 to TRBJ1-4, with D perhaps TRBD1 (6 bases). CDR3 length: 18 amino acids. Germline-derived CDR1 and CDR2 are LGHNA and YSLEER. Trimming removed 0 bases from V and 6 bases from J, with 20 bases in between.

The J gene is TRBJ2-7, the V gene TRBV30; no clear D. The CDR3 sequence is 13 residues long. Trimming took 3 bases from V and 2 from J, leaving 11 bases between them. CDR1 and CDR2 (germline): GTSNPN, SVGIG (reference sequence). The CDR3 region is CAWRTLGTYEQYF. CDR3 coding DNA: TGTGCCTGGAGGACCCTGGGTACCTACGAGCAGTACTTC.

The rearrangement links TRBV12-3 or TRBV12-4 to TRBJ1-2; D is undetermined. The CDR3 loop spans 14 amino acids. Trimming took off 5 bases at V and 8 bases at J, with 18 bases between the two ends. CDR3 nucleotides: TGTGCCAGCAGTATTGCGCGTCGAGTAAGGGGCTACACCTTC. Translating gives CASSIARRVRGYTF.

The rearrangement joins TRBV5-8 to TRBJ2-3; the D is unclear. This CDR3 has 13 residues. Germline CDR1 reads SGHTS; CDR2 reads YDEGEE. With 5 bases removed from V and 4 bases from J, the gap between germline ends came to 11 bases. CDR3 nucleotides: TGTGCCAGCAGGCGGACCATATCAGATACGCAGTATTTT. Translating gives CASRRTISDTQYF.

J is TRBJ2-7 and V is TRBV3-1; TRBD2 matches at 9 bases. CDR1 is LGHDT, CDR2 YNNKEL, per germline (reference sequence). This CDR3 has 14 amino acids. The trim removed 2 bases at V and 4 bases at J, leaving 3 bases unmatched. CDR3 sequence (DNA): TGTGCCAGCAGCCAAAGACTAGCGGTATACGAGCAGTACTTC. Translation: CASSQRLAVYEQYF.

This chain uses TRBV6-2 or TRBV6-3 with TRBJ2-1; the D is unclear. Germline loops: CDR1 MNHEY, CDR2 SVGEGT. V was clipped by 1 base and J by 1 base, with 11 bases between them. The CDR3 consists of 16 residues. The CDR3 DNA reads TGTGCCAGCAGTTACTTTCTGGGTTTTTCCTACAATGAGCAGTTCTTC. Amino acids: CASSYFLGFSYNEQFF.

The chain is built from TRBV19 and TRBJ1-2; unclear D gene. CDR3 length: 14 amino acids. V lost 4 bases, J lost 0 bases, and 9 bases lay in between. Per the germline V gene, CDR1 is LNHDA and CDR2 is SQIVND (reference sequence). CDR3 coding DNA: TGTGCCAGTAGTACCCGAGGGTCTAACTATGGCTACACCTTC. It encodes CASSTRGSNYGYTF.

This clonotype appeared once. The chain is built from TRBV18 and TRBJ1-1; 11 nucleotides agree with TRBD1. Germline V gene sequence: CDR1 KGHSH, CDR2 LQKENI. The CDR3 has 14 amino acids. Trimming at V came to 3 bases and at J to 5 bases, leaving 2 bases not matched to a gene. Here the CDR3 reads CASSPRDRGTEAFF. The CDR3 nucleotides are TGTGCCAGCTCACCGCGGGACAGGGGGACTGAAGCTTTCTTT.

The V gene is TRBV6-5, the J gene TRBJ1-3; D remains unclear. CDR3 size: 15 residues. Per the germline V gene, CDR1 is MNHEY and CDR2 is SVGAGI. Trimming removed 0 bases at V and 4 bases at J, with 10 bases between. CDR3 nucleotides: TGTGCCAGCAGTTACTCGGCGCAGATAGGAAACACCATATATTTT. It yields the protein CASSYSAQIGNTIYF.

The J gene is TRBJ2-3, the V gene TRBV5-1, with a tentative D call TRBD2 (7 bases). The CDR3 has 17 residues. V was shortened by 0 bases and J by 4 bases, with 18 bases between the two germline ends. CDR1 and CDR2 from the germline V gene are SGHRS and YFSETQ. As DNA, the CDR3 is TGCGCCAGCAGCTTGGCCGGGACGGGGGGCCGACCAGATACGCAGTATTTT. This gives the protein CASSLAGTGGRPDTQYF.

The V call is TRBV28, the J call TRBJ2-1, with D possibly being TRBD2 (6 bases). The CDR3 totals 17 residues. From germline, CDR1 is MDHEN and CDR2 SYDVKM. V shed 2 bases and J shed 0 bases, with 14 bases lying between them. This CDR3 is CASSLGTQPSSYNEQFF. CDR3 DNA sequence: TGTGCCAGCAGTTTAGGGACTCAACCGAGCTCCTACAATGAGCAGTTCTTC.

The chain links TRBV11-2 to TRBJ2-2; 7 bases are a match to TRBD2. The germline V gene has CDR1 SGHAT and CDR2 FQNNGV. Trimming cost V 7 bases and J 1 base; bases outside gene matches: 9. This CDR3 has 16 amino acids. CDR3 coding DNA: TGTGCCAGCAACCCTCCGGGGGGAGGGAACACCGGGGAGCTGTTTTTT. Translated, it gives CASNPPGGGNTGELFF.

The chain combines TRBV9 with TRBJ1-3; D perhaps matches TRBD1 (6 bases). Germline lookup yields CDR1 SGDLS and CDR2 YYNGEE. CDR3 length: 16 amino acids. The germline V and J ends were trimmed by 3 bases and 4 bases, with 17 bases remaining between them. The DNA of the CDR3 is TGTGCCAGCAGCGGCAACCAGGGGAGAGGGGGAAACACCATATATTTT. It is translated as CASSGNQGRGGNTIYF.

This clonotype appeared once. The rearrangement uses TRBV6-5 and TRBJ2-7; TRBD2 is a possible D gene (6 bases). CDR3 length: 13 amino acids. Germline assignment: CDR1 MNHEY and CDR2 SVGAGI. The V gene lost 3 bases and the J gene lost 3 bases, with 9 bases spanning the gap. CDR3: CASSYVRGYEQYF. CDR3 bases: TGTGCCAGCAGTTATGTGCGGGGCTACGAGCAGTACTTC.

This sequence joins TRBV28 and TRBJ1-2; D unclear. Germline CDR1 and CDR2: MDHEN and SYDVKM. Trimming took off 4 bases at V and 2 bases at J, with 5 bases between the two ends. The CDR3 is 12 amino acids. Here the CDR3 DNA reads TGTGCCAGCAGTTGGTGGAACTATGGCTACACCTTC. Translation: CASSWWNYGYTF.

V gene TRBV18 combines with J gene TRBJ1-2, with 7 bases lining up with TRBD1. J was trimmed by 8 bases and V by 5 bases; bases with no gene match: 14. The CDR3 runs to 15 residues. In germline, CDR1 is KGHSH, CDR2 LQKENI. In nucleotides, the CDR3 is TGTGCCAGCTCATCAGACAGGGTGAAAGGCTGGGGCTACACCTTC. Amino acid sequence: CASSSDRVKGWGYTF.

The V call is TRBV30, the J call TRBJ1-1; perhaps TRBD1 as D (5 bases). Germline lookup yields CDR1 GTSNPN and CDR2 SVGIG (reference sequence). The ends were cut back, 4 bases at V and 3 bases at J, with 21 bases in the middle. This CDR3 has 16 residues. The CDR3 sequence: CAWNIIRGSTYTEAFF. CDR3 bases: TGTGCCTGGAATATTATCCGGGGCAGCACCTACACTGAAGCTTTCTTT.

V usage is TRBV5-6 and J usage is TRBJ2-4; 8 nucleotides align to TRBD1. V shed 4 bases and J 3 bases; nucleotides not matched to a gene: 6. CDR1 is SGHDT, CDR2 YYEEEE, per germline. This CDR3 region has 15 residues. This CDR3 is CASSPMTGVKNIQYF. CDR3 nucleotides: TGTGCCAGCAGCCCTATGACAGGGGTCAAAAACATTCAGTACTTC.

The rearrangement joins TRBV28 to TRBJ2-7; 14 bases fit TRBD2. Unmatched junction bases numbered 6, after V lost 6 bases and J lost 5 bases. Germline lookup yields CDR1 MDHEN and CDR2 SYDVKM. The CDR3 runs to 15 residues. For the CDR3, the DNA is TGTGCCAGCAGCCCTGGGACTAGCGGGAGCAACGAGCAGTACTTC. This translates into CASSPGTSGSNEQYF.